The entry below gives a single T cell receptor beta chain sequence along with its context. Its antigen is as yet unknown. This sample was included in a study of T-cell reconstitution after alpha-beta-depleted transplantation in children. TCRbeta library construction was performed incorporating unique molecular identifiers. TCRdb reprocessed the PCR reads with MiXCR, giving one entry per CDR3 protein. The data hold some 450,000 distinct CDR3 sequences, with roughly two fifths observed a single time. Study results and caveats: In patients about two months after transplant, alpha-beta T cells reportedly arose from several hundred expanded graft clones.

The CDR3 covers 17 residues. The germline V gene encodes CDR1 SGHRS and CDR2 YFSETQ. The junction had 8 bases not matched to a gene; V was cut back by 3 bases and J by 5 bases. This specimen consisted of PBMCs, obtained before TCRalphabeta/CD19-depleted stem cell transplant. The V gene is TRBV5-1, the J gene TRBJ2-5; 15 bases are a match to TRBD2. This receptor was identified in a girl aged 2 to 9 with aplastic anemia, due to receive a stem cell transplant. This chain's CDR3 is CASSSGTSGRIRETQYF. The CDR3 coding sequence is TGCGCCAGCAGCTCCGGGACTAGCGGGAGGATACGGGAGACCCAGTACTTC. Using reference TRBV5-1 and TRBJ2-5 for the parts outside the CDR3, the full variable domain is KAGVTQTPRYLIKTRGQQVTLSCSPISGHRSVSWYQQTPGQGLQFLFEYFSETQRNKGNFPGRFSGRQFSNSRSEMNVSTLELGDSALYLCASSSGTSGRIRETQYFGPGTRLLVL.